This entry lists 11 T cell receptor beta chains sequenced from one sample in a study of blood T cell repertoires in COVID-19. Measured with immunoSEQ multiplex PCR; TCRdb has only the in-frame clones, and not every one. The sample lists about 70,000 clones, about 81% occurring once. Sequenced material: peripheral blood. The source of these receptors is an elderly man with acute or convalescent COVID-19.

The V gene is TRBV5-6, the J gene TRBJ2-1; D is possibly TRBD2 (5 bases). CDR3 length: 16 amino acids. The V end was cut by 3 bases, the J end by 1 base, with 14 bases between. Per germline, CDR1 SGHDT and CDR2 YYEEEE. This CDR3 reads CASSSLGLLSYNEQFF. The CDR3 DNA reads TGTGCCAGCAGCTCCCTCGGACTGTTATCCTACAATGAGCAGTTCTTC.

This rearrangement joins TRBV9 to TRBJ2-7; 13 bases agree with TRBD2. Trimming at V came to 0 bases and at J to 5 bases, leaving 2 bases not matched to a gene. The CDR3 loop spans 15 amino acids. The germline V gene encodes CDR1 SGDLS and CDR2 YYNGEE. For the CDR3, the DNA is TGTGCCAGCAGCGTAGTAGGACTAGCGGGAGACGAGCAGTACTTC. This encodes CASSVVGLAGDEQYF.

The chain has TRBV5-4 and TRBJ2-1, with 8 bases that match TRBD2. There are 15 residues in the CDR3. Germline trimming cut 3 bases from V and 8 bases from J; bases unmatched to any gene: 10. Per germline, CDR1 SGHNT and CDR2 YYREEE (reference sequence). The CDR3 reads CASSSPGLAVDEQFF. The CDR3 DNA reads as TGTGCCAGCAGCTCCCCCGGACTAGCTGTGGATGAGCAGTTCTTC.

The gene calls are TRBV12-5 and TRBJ1-2, with D uncertain. The length of the CDR3 is 10 residues. The germline V gene has CDR1 LGHNT and CDR2 FRNRAP. Deletions cut 3 bases from V and 10 bases from J, with 6 bases between. This chain's CDR3 is CASGFEAYTF. In DNA, the CDR3 is TGTGCTAGTGGTTTTGAAGCCTACACCTTC.

The chain couples TRBV29-1 to TRBJ2-3, with 11 bases that match TRBD1. The CDR3 extends over 14 amino acids. Germline V gene data show CDR1 as SQVTM and CDR2 as ANQGSEA. The junction had 2 bases not matched to a gene; V was cut back by 6 bases and J by 0 bases. The CDR3 sequence is CSVDRGQSTDTQYF. DNA for the CDR3: TGCAGCGTGGACAGGGGGCAGAGCACAGATACGCAGTATTTT.

Only one count was recorded for this clone. This rearrangement joins TRBV6-2 or TRBV6-3 to TRBJ2-7; 9 bases are shared with TRBD1. The length of the CDR3 is 14 residues. The trim removed 4 bases at V and 3 bases at J, leaving 4 bases unmatched. Germline V gene data show CDR1 as MNHEY and CDR2 as SVGEGT. The CDR3 DNA reads as TGTGCCAGCAGTTCGACAGGGGGACTCTACGAGCAGTACTTC. Its translation: CASSSTGGLYEQYF.

J is TRBJ1-1 and V is TRBV19; D is possibly TRBD1 (5 bases). Trimming stripped 4 bases from V and 2 bases from J, with 17 bases between. The germline V gene has CDR1 LNHDA and CDR2 SQIVND (reference sequence). The CDR3 is 16 amino acids. The CDR3 sequence: CASSNPLRAVNTEAFF. The CDR3 DNA is TGTGCCAGTAGTAACCCCCTCAGGGCCGTTAACACTGAAGCTTTCTTT.

This rearrangement joins TRBV5-8 to TRBJ1-4; 7 positions agree with TRBD1. The CDR3 is 18 amino acids. Losses at the gene ends were 4 bases for V and 8 bases for J; bases not matched to a gene: 20. The germline V gene has CDR1 SGHTS and CDR2 YDEGEE. The CDR3 DNA follows: TGTGCCAGCAGCCCCCTGCTAGGGGGCGCCGAATCGGGGGAAAAACTGTTTTTT. Translation: CASSPLLGGAESGEKLFF.

In its sample, this clone was seen once. J is TRBJ2-3 and V is TRBV28; TRBD2 might be the D (5 bases). V lost 8 bases, J lost 8 bases, and 17 bases lay in between. This CDR3 has 13 residues. CDR1 is MDHEN and CDR2 is SYDVKM in the germline V gene. Here the CDR3 reads CASQLLGERTQYF. The DNA of the CDR3 is TGTGCCAGCCAGTTGTTGGGAGAGCGTACGCAGTATTTT. The complete variable domain, with remaining parts taken from reference TRBV28 and TRBJ2-3, reads DVKVTQSSRYLVKRTGEKVFLECVQDMDHENMFWYRQDPGLGLRLIYFSYDVKMKEKGDIPEGYSVSREKKERFSLILESASTNQTSMYLCASQLLGERTQYFGPGTRLTVL.

The chain combines TRBV4-3 with TRBJ1-1; a possible D gene is TRBD1 (5 bases). Trimming pared 0 bases from V and 0 bases from J, leaving 17 bases between. Germline V CDR1 and CDR2: LGHNA, YSLEER. This CDR3 region has 18 residues. The CDR3 nucleotides are TGCGCCAGCAGCCAAGATTGGCCAGGGTTGAATGTGAACACTGAAGCTTTCTTT. This sequence encodes CASSQDWPGLNVNTEAFF.

The rearrangement links TRBV3-1 (or the pseudogene TRBV3-2) to TRBJ1-2; D call uncertain. Germline V lookup: CDR1 LGHDT, CDR2 YNNKEL (reference sequence). V dropped 0 bases and J dropped 8 bases, with 13 bases sitting between them. The CDR3 is 14 amino acids. The CDR3 sequence: CASSQDLIYEGYTF. As DNA, the CDR3 is TGTGCCAGCAGCCAAGATCTGATTTATGAGGGCTACACCTTC.